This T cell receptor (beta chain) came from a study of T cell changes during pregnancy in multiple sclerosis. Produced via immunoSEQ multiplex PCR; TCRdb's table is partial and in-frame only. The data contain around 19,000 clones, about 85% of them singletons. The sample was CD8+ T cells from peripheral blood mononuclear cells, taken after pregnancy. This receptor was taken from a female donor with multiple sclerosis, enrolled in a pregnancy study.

CDR3 protein: CASSHRTRNEQYF. The CDR3 DNA is TGCGCCAGCAGTCACCGGACTAGAAACGAGCAGTACTTC. The chain links TRBV23-1 to TRBJ2-7; TRBD2 aligns across 7 bases. TRBV23-1 belongs to the ORF category, with a function that is uncertain. V was clipped by 3 bases and J by 5 bases; unmatched bases: 4. The CDR3 runs to 13 residues.